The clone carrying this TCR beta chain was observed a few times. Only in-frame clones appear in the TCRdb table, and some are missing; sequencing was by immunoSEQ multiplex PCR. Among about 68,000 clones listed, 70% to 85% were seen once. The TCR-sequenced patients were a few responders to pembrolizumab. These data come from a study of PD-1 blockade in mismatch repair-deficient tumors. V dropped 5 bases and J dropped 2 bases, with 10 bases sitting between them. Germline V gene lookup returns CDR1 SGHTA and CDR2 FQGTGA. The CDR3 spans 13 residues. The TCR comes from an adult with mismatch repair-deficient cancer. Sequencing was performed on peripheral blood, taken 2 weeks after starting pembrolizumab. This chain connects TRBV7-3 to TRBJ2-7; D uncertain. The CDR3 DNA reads TGTGCCAGCAGCCCCGGGCAGACCTACGAGCAGTACTTC. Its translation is CASSPGQTYEQYF.